The 19 T cell receptor beta chains in this list originate from one sample, sequenced in a study of blood T cells in healthy people across ages. The use of a sample-barcoded 5' primer and a J-beta primer mix characterized a second PCR of 7 to 11 cycles. Each CDR3 protein gets one entry after TCRdb re-called the 5' RACE reads with MiXCR. Here the sample spans 1.5 million to 2 million distinct CDR3 sequences, around 48% being singletons. The sample consisted of blood. These receptors came from a woman between 40 and 50 years old in good health.

A note on this clonotype: A junction boundary mismatches the germline segment, possibly from a read error. The V gene is TRBV28, the J gene TRBJ2-4; perhaps D is TRBD1 or TRBD2 (5 bases each). The J call may be in error: the DNA end matches TRBJ2-5 better. The germline V gene encodes CDR1 MDHEN and CDR2 SYDVKM. This CDR3 comprises 15 residues. The CDR3 here is CTSQNPGTGQETQYF. In nucleotides, the CDR3 is TGTACCAGCCAGAATCCGGGGACGGGGCAAGAGACCCAGTACTTC.

This clonotype has more than one count but fewer than ten. The rearrangement uses TRBV28 and TRBJ1-2, with 7 bases lining up with TRBD1. The trim removed 3 bases at V and 8 bases at J, leaving 6 bases unmatched. The CDR3 is made up of 13 amino acids. Germline V gene lookup returns CDR1 MDHEN and CDR2 SYDVKM. CDR3 in amino acids: CASSLAGGLGYTF. The CDR3 DNA reads as TGTGCCAGCAGTTTGGCAGGGGGTCTAGGCTACACCTTC.

This sequence joins TRBV3-1 and TRBJ1-6; 9 bases map to TRBD1. J was trimmed by 5 bases and V by 3 bases; bases with no gene match: 2. Germline assignment: CDR1 LGHDT and CDR2 YNNKEL (reference sequence). There are 15 residues in the CDR3. The CDR3 sequence: CASSHRTGDNSPLHF. As DNA, the CDR3 is TGTGCCAGCAGCCACCGGACAGGGGATAATTCACCCCTCCACTTT.

The V call is TRBV6-2 or TRBV6-3, the J call TRBJ1-1; D is perhaps TRBD1 (5 bases). V lost 0 bases to trimming and J lost 6 bases, with 29 bases between them. Germline loops: CDR1 MNHEY, CDR2 SVGEGT. This CDR3 contains 20 residues. CDR3 protein: CASSYSMSAVTVLGGPEAFF. Here the CDR3 DNA reads TGTGCCAGCAGTTACTCGATGAGTGCGGTGACCGTGCTCGGGGGACCTGAAGCTTTCTTT.

The genes are TRBV4-2 and TRBJ2-2; 7 nucleotides line up with TRBD2. The V and J ends lost 0 bases and 5 bases, in that order; junction bases with no gene match: 12. The CDR3 runs to 18 residues. Germline V gene lookup returns CDR1 LGHNA and CDR2 YNFKEQ. CDR3 loop: CASSQDWRNSGSTGELFF. DNA of the CDR3: TGTGCCAGCAGCCAAGACTGGAGGAATAGCGGGTCAACCGGGGAGCTGTTTTTT.

This clonotype was picked up a small number of times. The rearrangement links TRBV6-5 to TRBJ2-1; D possibly corresponds to TRBD1 (5 bases). Trimming took 6 bases from V and 0 from J, leaving 12 bases between them. The length of the CDR3 is 15 residues. Looked up from germline, CDR1 is MNHEY and CDR2 is SVGAGI. The CDR3 coding sequence is TGTGCCAGCAGAGGTGGGGCCGGCTCCTACAATGAGCAGTTCTTC. Its translation: CASRGGAGSYNEQFF.

The chain couples TRBV7-3 to TRBJ2-1; D is possibly TRBD2 (6 bases). The ends were cut back, 1 base at V and 8 bases at J, with 9 bases in the middle. This CDR3 region has 13 residues. Germline assignment: CDR1 SGHTA and CDR2 FQGTGA. The CDR3 here is CASSLKWEDEQFF. CDR3 sequence (DNA): TGTGCCAGCAGCTTAAAGTGGGAGGATGAGCAGTTCTTC.

The chain joins TRBV28 to TRBJ2-3; TRBD1 matches 9 bases. The J segment lost 4 bases and the V segment lost 6 bases, leaving 5 bases of the junction unmatched. The CDR3 runs to 14 residues. Germline assignment: CDR1 MDHEN and CDR2 SYDVKM. The CDR3 bases are TGTGCCAGCAGCGCGACAGGGGGTTCAGATACGCAGTATTTT. Residues: CASSATGGSDTQYF.

The chain joins TRBV28 to TRBJ2-5; TRBD1 agrees at 11 bases. Germline V gives CDR1 MDHEN, CDR2 SYDVKM. This CDR3 is built from 14 residues. V dropped 4 bases and J dropped 7; count of bases not matched to a gene: 5. CDR3 in DNA: TGTGCCAGCAGTTCCACCGGGACAGGGGGGACCCAGTACTTC. Its protein is CASSSTGTGGTQYF.

Worth noting for this clonotype: The junction shows a germline mismatch at one end, possibly a read error. The chain employs TRBV18 and TRBJ2-7, with 7 bases that match TRBD1. The CDR3 spans 15 residues. In germline, CDR1 is KGHSH, CDR2 LQKENI. CDR3 coding DNA: TGTACCAGCTCACCACCGGGCAGGGGGTTTCTAGAGCAGTACTTC. Translation gives CTSSPPGRGFLEQYF.

The chain combines TRBV4-3 with TRBJ2-3; 7 nucleotides agree with TRBD2. In germline, CDR1 is LGHNA, CDR2 YSLEER. After removal of 4 bases from V and 0 bases from J, the junction contained 10 bases not matched to a gene. The CDR3 loop spans 17 amino acids. This chain's CDR3 is CASSPWAGDSSTDTQYF. The CDR3 coding sequence is TGCGCCAGCAGCCCCTGGGCGGGGGACTCTAGCACAGATACGCAGTATTTT.

The chain recombines TRBV20-1 with TRBJ2-3; D not resolved. The germline V and J ends were trimmed by 3 bases and 5 bases, with 12 bases remaining between them. CDR3 length: 13 amino acids. The V gene's germline CDR1 is DFQATT and CDR2 SNEGSKA (reference sequence). The CDR3 is CSASARVLDTQYF. CDR3 DNA: TGCAGTGCTAGTGCCCGGGTTCTAGATACGCAGTATTTT.

The chain uses TRBV2 and TRBJ2-5; possibly TRBD1 or TRBD2 for D (5 bases each). This CDR3 region has 12 residues. The ends were cut back, 3 bases at V and 9 bases at J, with 11 bases in the middle. Germline CDR1 SNHLY, CDR2 FYNNEI. This CDR3 is CASSERGTAQYF. CDR3 sequence (DNA): TGTGCCAGCAGTGAGAGGGGTACGGCCCAGTACTTC.

V usage is TRBV7-3 and J usage is TRBJ2-1, with TRBD2 identical over 16 bases. The CDR3 contains 18 residues. The V and J ends lost 3 bases and 3 bases, in that order; junction bases with no gene match: 5. The germline V gene has CDR1 SGHTA and CDR2 FQGTGA. CDR3 bases: TGTGCCAGCAGCTTGACGGGACTAGCGGGGGGGGTCTACAATGAGCAGTTCTTC. Its translation: CASSLTGLAGGVYNEQFF.

The chain joins TRBV4-3 to TRBJ2-5; D possibly corresponds to TRBD1 (6 bases). The V gene's germline CDR1 is LGHNA and CDR2 YSLEER. CDR3 size: 13 residues. With 8 bases removed from V and 7 bases from J, the gap between germline ends came to 17 bases. The CDR3, as DNA: TGCGCCAGCTCCGGGACACTCGGTGGGACCCAGTACTTC. It codes for CASSGTLGGTQYF.

There are a few counts of this clonotype. The chain has TRBV11-2 and TRBJ2-7; 9 bases line up with TRBD1. The DNA end lines up better with TRBJ2-5; the J call may be wrong. CDR1 and CDR2 from the germline V gene are SGHAT and FQNNGV. The CDR3 extends over 16 amino acids. CDR3 sequence reads: CASSLEGQGFQETQYF. CDR3 bases: TGTGCCAGCAGCTTAGAGGGACAGGGCTTTCAAGAGACCCAGTACTTC.

V is TRBV7-2 and J is TRBJ1-2; D perhaps matches TRBD1 (5 bases). The CDR3 is made up of 13 amino acids. The ends were cut back, 4 bases at V and 3 bases at J, with 9 bases in the middle. Germline assignment: CDR1 SGHTA and CDR2 FQGNSA. CDR3 sequence: CASSSREDYGYTF. In nucleotides, the CDR3 is TGTGCCAGCAGCTCCAGGGAGGACTATGGCTACACCTTC. Using reference TRBV7-2 and TRBJ1-2 for the parts outside the CDR3, the full variable domain is GAGVSQSPSNKVTEKGKDVELRCDPISGHTALYWYRQSLGQGLEFLIYFQGNSAPDKSGLPSDRFSAERTGGSVSTLTIQRTQQEDSAVYLCASSSREDYGYTFGSGTRLTVV.

This clonotype was seen a handful of times. V is TRBV6-5 and J is TRBJ1-1; D is possibly TRBD1 (5 bases). CDR3 size: 11 residues. Germline CDR1 reads MNHEY; CDR2 reads SVGAGI. The V and J ends lost 6 bases and 6 bases respectively, with 8 bases between them. CDR3 residues: CASRQGPEAFF. Here the CDR3 DNA reads TGTGCCAGCAGGCAGGGCCCTGAAGCTTTCTTT.

This chain links TRBV28 with TRBJ2-3; tentative D call: TRBD2 (5 bases). Germline CDR1 reads MDHEN; CDR2 reads SYDVKM. V was pared by 7 bases and J by 0 bases, with 8 bases between. CDR3 length equals 13 residues. CDR3 in amino acids: CASTSGSTDTQYF. The CDR3 DNA reads TGTGCCAGCACTTCGGGGAGCACAGATACGCAGTATTTT. Complete variable domain (other parts from reference TRBV28 and TRBJ2-3): DVKVTQSSRYLVKRTGEKVFLECVQDMDHENMFWYRQDPGLGLRLIYFSYDVKMKEKGDIPEGYSVSREKKERFSLILESASTNQTSMYLCASTSGSTDTQYFGPGTRLTVL.